A selection of T cell receptor beta chains follows, all from one sample in a study of T cell repertoires in cytomegalovirus infection. From the reads, TCRdb called clonotypes with MiXCR, one entry per CDR3 protein. The table has 150,000 to 200,000 distinct CDR3 sequences, approximately 15% seen once; the top ten hold over 20%. The material sequenced was PBMCs. These receptors all come from a human donor in good health (CMV status not recorded). Some clones in this sample may be carry-over from other donors' samples. The CDR3 runs from the conserved cysteine through the conserved F or W. D genes are given only for firm matches. The size field is filled for only some rows; it gives once, few, many or a size class.

d_call: NA
j_call: TRBJ2-1
v_call: TRBV28
clone_size: many
cdr3_aa: CASSLGGLPPYNEQFF
cdr3_nt: TGTGCCAGCAGTCTGGGGGGATTGCCTCCCTACAATGAGCAGTTCTTC

d_call: NA
j_call: TRBJ1-1
v_call: TRBV6-2/TRBV6-3
clone_size: few
cdr3_aa: CASRATPNTEAFF
cdr3_nt: TGTGCCAGCAGAGCGACTCCCAACACTGAAGCTTTCTTT

d_call: TRBD2
j_call: TRBJ2-2
v_call: TRBV19
clone_size: many
cdr3_aa: CASTLSWVTGPTSGVGELFF
cdr3_nt: TGTGCCAGTACCCTGTCATGGGTCACAGGACCGACTAGCGGGGTCGGGGAGCTGTTTTTT

d_call: TRBD1
j_call: TRBJ2-7
v_call: TRBV28
clone_size: few
cdr3_aa: CASRGPGQGIYEQYF
cdr3_nt: TGTGCCAGCAGGGGACCGGGACAGGGGATCTACGAGCAGTACTTC

d_call: NA
j_call: TRBJ2-7
v_call: TRBV29-1
clone_size: NA
cdr3_aa: CSVGSGGNYEQYF
cdr3_nt: TGCAGCGTCGGATCTGGGGGGAACTACGAGCAGTACTTC

d_call: TRBD2
j_call: TRBJ2-7
v_call: TRBV12-3/TRBV12-4
clone_size: many
cdr3_aa: CASGSSGSTYEQYF
cdr3_nt: TGTGCCAGCGGATCTAGCGGGAGTACCTACGAGCAGTACTTC

d_call: NA
j_call: TRBJ1-1
v_call: TRBV5-1
clone_size: NA
cdr3_aa: CASSSRQATNTDAFF
cdr3_nt: TGCGCCAGCAGCAGCCGACAGGCGACGAACACTGACGCTTTCTTT

d_call: NA
j_call: TRBJ2-5
v_call: TRBV7-2
clone_size: many
cdr3_aa: CASSLGGFYQETQYF
cdr3_nt: TGTGCCAGCAGCTTAGGGGGTTTTTACCAAGAGACCCAGTACTTC

d_call: TRBD1
j_call: TRBJ1-5
v_call: TRBV18
clone_size: NA
cdr3_aa: CASSPFDRGNQPQHF
cdr3_nt: TGTGCCAGCTCACCATTCGACAGGGGGAATCAGCCCCAGCATTTT

d_call: NA
j_call: TRBJ2-5
v_call: TRBV4-1
clone_size: many
cdr3_aa: CASSQGQGGETQYF
cdr3_nt: TGCGCCAGCAGCCAAGGACAGGGAGGCGAGACCCAGTACTTC

d_call: TRBD1
j_call: TRBJ2-2
v_call: TRBV11-3
clone_size: NA
cdr3_aa: CASSLGRGPTGELFF
cdr3_nt: TGTGCCAGCAGCCTGGGTAGGGGGCCGACCGGGGAGCTGTTTTTT

d_call: NA
j_call: TRBJ2-1
v_call: TRBV7-6
clone_size: NA
cdr3_aa: CASSIQGDPYNEQFF
cdr3_nt: TGTGCCAGCAGCATACAGGGTGATCCCTACAATGAGCAGTTCTTC

d_call: NA
j_call: TRBJ2-1
v_call: TRBV3-1
clone_size: NA
cdr3_aa: CASRGGTRPFSYNEQFF
cdr3_nt: TGTGCCAGCAGGGGGGGAACTCGTCCCTTTTCCTACAATGAGCAGTTCTTC

d_call: NA
j_call: TRBJ1-4
v_call: TRBV7-2
clone_size: many
cdr3_aa: CASSLGGRGNEKLFF
cdr3_nt: TGTGCCAGCAGCTTAGGTGGGAGAGGGAATGAAAAACTGTTTTTT

d_call: NA
j_call: TRBJ1-2
v_call: TRBV28
clone_size: many
cdr3_aa: CASRKAGSNYGYTF
cdr3_nt: TGTGCCAGCAGGAAAGCAGGGAGTAACTATGGCTACACCTTC

d_call: TRBD2
j_call: TRBJ2-5
v_call: TRBV20-1
clone_size: many
cdr3_aa: CSARGLAGLMEETQYF
cdr3_nt: TGCAGTGCTAGAGGGTTAGCGGGATTAATGGAGGAGACCCAGTACTTC

d_call: TRBD1
j_call: TRBJ2-5
v_call: TRBV9
clone_size: few
cdr3_aa: CASSVEGGQPQETQYF
cdr3_nt: TGTGCCAGCAGCGTAGAAGGGGGACAGCCTCAAGAGACCCAGTACTTC

d_call: NA
j_call: TRBJ2-1
v_call: TRBV2
clone_size: few
cdr3_aa: CASSREFYNEQFF
cdr3_nt: TGTGCCAGCAGTAGAGAGTTCTACAATGAGCAGTTCTTC

d_call: NA
j_call: TRBJ2-7
v_call: TRBV3-1
clone_size: few
cdr3_aa: CASSRGTVLQPDF
cdr3_nt: TGTGCCAGCAGCCGAGGGACGGTCCTACAGCCGGACTTC

d_call: NA
j_call: TRBJ1-2
v_call: TRBV4-3
clone_size: many
cdr3_aa: CASSHSGTPNYGYTF
cdr3_nt: TGCGCCAGCAGTCATTCCGGGACACCAAACTATGGCTACACCTTC

d_call: TRBD1
j_call: TRBJ1-2
v_call: TRBV12-3/TRBV12-4
clone_size: many
cdr3_aa: CASSSGPRTGNYGYTF
cdr3_nt: TGTGCCAGCAGTTCCGGACCGAGGACAGGGAACTATGGCTACACCTTC

d_call: NA
j_call: TRBJ2-2
v_call: TRBV7-3
clone_size: many
cdr3_aa: CASSLTRANTGELFF
cdr3_nt: TGTGCCAGCAGCTTAACCAGGGCCAACACCGGGGAGCTGTTTTTT

d_call: TRBD1
j_call: TRBJ1-5
v_call: TRBV20-1
clone_size: NA
cdr3_aa: CSARDGTGNYQPQHF
cdr3_nt: TGCAGTGCTAGAGATGGGACAGGTAACTATCAGCCCCAGCATTTT

d_call: NA
j_call: TRBJ2-7
v_call: TRBV6-2/TRBV6-3
clone_size: NA
cdr3_aa: CASSYETTYEQYF
cdr3_nt: TGTGCCAGCAGTTACGAGACGACCTACGAGCAGTACTTC

d_call: NA
j_call: TRBJ2-3
v_call: TRBV7-3
clone_size: NA
cdr3_aa: CASSWRAGPQYF
cdr3_nt: TGTGCCAGCAGCTGGAGGGCCGGACCGCAGTATTTT

d_call: TRBD1
j_call: TRBJ2-4
v_call: TRBV23-1
clone_size: few
cdr3_aa: CASSHNDPGQWTSENIQYF
cdr3_nt: TGCGCCAGCAGTCACAACGATCCGGGACAGTGGACGAGTGAAAACATTCAGTACTTC

d_call: NA
j_call: TRBJ2-7
v_call: TRBV7-6
clone_size: many
cdr3_aa: CASSLAVSYEQYF
cdr3_nt: TGTGCCAGCAGCTTAGCGGTTAGCTACGAGCAGTACTTC

d_call: NA
j_call: TRBJ2-5
v_call: TRBV11-1
clone_size: many
cdr3_aa: CASSSHQGIPETQYF
cdr3_nt: TGTGCCAGCAGCTCGCATCAGGGGATCCCGGAGACCCAGTACTTC